This entry is about one T cell receptor (beta chain). What it binds is unknown. The data derive from a study of naive and memory T cell subsets. Study observations and caveats: TCR counts from RNA may reflect activation-linked expression changes. Especially in CD8 cells, naive repertoires contained a few larger clonotypes, possibly CD45RA-re-expressing memory cells.

Two oligonucleotides, mixed equimolar, formed the beta constant-region primer covering TRBC1 and TRBC2. Four rounds of PCR amplified the ligated cDNA using nested alpha and beta constant-region primers plus SP2. Ligation attached a single-stranded oligonucleotide with a 12-nucleotide UMI and the SP2 primer to the cDNA 3' end. TCRdb fed the UMI-ligation and nested PCR reads into MiXCR, producing one record per CDR3 protein. The table records more than 95,000 distinct CDR3 sequences, about 15% of them present only once. Germline V gene sequence: CDR1 SGHNT, CDR2 YYREEE (reference sequence). This CDR3 region has 13 residues. V lost 4 bases to trimming and J lost 0 bases, with 6 bases between them. Four subsets defined by CD45RA and CD27 were sorted after CD3, CD4, CD8 and live/dead staining.

J is TRBJ2-3 and V is TRBV5-4; D not certain. The clonotype comes from a human donor in good health. Sequences were obtained from naive CD8+ T cells from blood. The CDR3 loop reads CASSGESTDTQYF. The CDR3 DNA follows: TGTGCCAGCAGCGGCGAGAGCACAGATACGCAGTATTTT.